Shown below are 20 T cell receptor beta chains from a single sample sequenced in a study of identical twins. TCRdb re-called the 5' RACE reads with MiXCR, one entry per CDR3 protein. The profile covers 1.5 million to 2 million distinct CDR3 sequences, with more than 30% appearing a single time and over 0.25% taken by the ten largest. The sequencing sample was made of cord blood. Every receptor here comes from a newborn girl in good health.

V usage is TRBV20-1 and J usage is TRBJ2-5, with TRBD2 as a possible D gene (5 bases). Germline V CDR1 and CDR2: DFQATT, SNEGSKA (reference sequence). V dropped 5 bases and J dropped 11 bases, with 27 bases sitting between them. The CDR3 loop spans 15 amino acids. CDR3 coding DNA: TGCAGTGCTCCCTTAAGGCGGGTCCAAGGGAATGAGCAGTACTTC. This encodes CSAPLRRVQGNEQYF.

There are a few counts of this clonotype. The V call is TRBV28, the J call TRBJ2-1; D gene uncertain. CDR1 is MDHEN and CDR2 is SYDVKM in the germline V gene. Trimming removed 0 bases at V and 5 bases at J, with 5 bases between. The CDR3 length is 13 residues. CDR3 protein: CASSLWPDNEQFF. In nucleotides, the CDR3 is TGTGCCAGCAGTTTATGGCCGGACAATGAGCAGTTCTTC.

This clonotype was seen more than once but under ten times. The CDR3 nucleotides read TGTGCCAGCAGCTTGCTCGGCAGATCACAAGAGACCCAGTACTTC. Residues: CASSLLGRSQETQYF. The V call is TRBV5-8, the J call TRBJ2-5; D unclear. V shed 1 base and J shed 2 bases, with 12 bases lying between them. The germline V gene has CDR1 SGHTS and CDR2 YDEGEE. The CDR3 extends over 15 amino acids.

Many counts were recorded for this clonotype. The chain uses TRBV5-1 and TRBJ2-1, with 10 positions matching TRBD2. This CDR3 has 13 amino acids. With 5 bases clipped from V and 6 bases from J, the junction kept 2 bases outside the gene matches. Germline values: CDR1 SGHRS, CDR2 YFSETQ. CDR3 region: CASRLAGINEQFF. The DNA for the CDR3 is TGCGCCAGCAGACTAGCGGGAATCAATGAGCAGTTCTTC.

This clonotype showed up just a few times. The CDR3 is CASVQYNEQFF. In nucleotides, the CDR3 is TGTGCCAGCGTCCAGTACAATGAGCAGTTCTTC. The V call is TRBV3-1, the J call TRBJ2-1; D gene unclear. V lost 8 bases, J lost 4 bases, and 6 bases lay in between. The CDR3 covers 11 residues. Germline assignment: CDR1 LGHDT and CDR2 YNNKEL (reference sequence).

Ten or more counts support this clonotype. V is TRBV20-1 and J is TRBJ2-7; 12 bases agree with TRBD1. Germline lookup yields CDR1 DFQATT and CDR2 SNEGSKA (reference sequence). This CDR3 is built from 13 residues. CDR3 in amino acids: CSAGTGGPYEQYF. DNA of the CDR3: TGCAGCGCCGGGACAGGGGGCCCCTACGAGCAGTACTTC.

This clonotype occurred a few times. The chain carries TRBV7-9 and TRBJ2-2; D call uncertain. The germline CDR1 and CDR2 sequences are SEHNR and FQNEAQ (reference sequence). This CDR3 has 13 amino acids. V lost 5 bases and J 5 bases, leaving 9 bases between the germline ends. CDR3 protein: CASSPSETGELFF. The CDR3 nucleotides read TGTGCCAGCAGCCCCAGCGAAACCGGGGAGCTGTTTTTT. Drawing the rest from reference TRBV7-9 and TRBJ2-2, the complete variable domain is DTGVSQNPRHKITKRGQNVTFRCDPISEHNRLYWYRQTLGQGPEFLTYFQNEAQLEKSRLLSDRFSAERPKGSFSTLEIQRTEQGDSAMYLCASSPSETGELFFGEGSRLTVL.

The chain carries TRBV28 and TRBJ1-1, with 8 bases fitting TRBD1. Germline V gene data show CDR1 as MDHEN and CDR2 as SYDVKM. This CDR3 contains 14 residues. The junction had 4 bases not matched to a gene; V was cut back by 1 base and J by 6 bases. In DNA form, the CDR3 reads TGTGCCAGCAGTTTATCAGGGGGCTGGGCTGAAGCTTTCTTT. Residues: CASSLSGGWAEAFF.

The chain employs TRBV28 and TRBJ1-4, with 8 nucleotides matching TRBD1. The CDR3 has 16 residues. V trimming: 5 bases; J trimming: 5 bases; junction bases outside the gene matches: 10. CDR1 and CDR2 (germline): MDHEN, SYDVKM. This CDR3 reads CASSPMTGEGNEKLFF. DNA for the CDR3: TGTGCCAGCAGTCCCATGACAGGGGAGGGAAATGAAAAACTGTTTTTT.

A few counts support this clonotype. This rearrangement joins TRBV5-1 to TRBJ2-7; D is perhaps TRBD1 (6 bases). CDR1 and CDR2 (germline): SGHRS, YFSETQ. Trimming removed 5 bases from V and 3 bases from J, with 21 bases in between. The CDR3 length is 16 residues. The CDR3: CASSSDRSLKNYEQYF. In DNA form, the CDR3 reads TGCGCCAGCAGTTCTGACAGGTCCCTCAAGAACTACGAGCAGTACTTC.

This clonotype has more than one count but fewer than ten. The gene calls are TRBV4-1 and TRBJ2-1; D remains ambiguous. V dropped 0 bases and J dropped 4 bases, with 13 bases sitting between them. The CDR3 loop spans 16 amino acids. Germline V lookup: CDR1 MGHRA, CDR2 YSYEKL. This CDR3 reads CASSQDLAGPYNEQFF. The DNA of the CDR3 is TGCGCCAGCAGCCAAGATTTGGCAGGCCCGTACAATGAGCAGTTCTTC.

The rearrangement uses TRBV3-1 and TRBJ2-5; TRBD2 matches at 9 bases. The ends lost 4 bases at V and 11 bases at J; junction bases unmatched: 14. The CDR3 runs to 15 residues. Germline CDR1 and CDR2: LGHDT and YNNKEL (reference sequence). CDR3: CASSRTSGPYNEQYF. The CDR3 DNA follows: TGTGCCAGCAGCCGCACTAGCGGGCCTTACAATGAGCAGTACTTC.

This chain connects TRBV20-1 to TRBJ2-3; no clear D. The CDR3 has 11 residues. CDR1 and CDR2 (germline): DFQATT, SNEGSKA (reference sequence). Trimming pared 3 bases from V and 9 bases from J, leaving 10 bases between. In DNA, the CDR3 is TGCAGTGCTAGCTCGCACAGCACGCAGTATTTT. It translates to CSASSHSTQYF.

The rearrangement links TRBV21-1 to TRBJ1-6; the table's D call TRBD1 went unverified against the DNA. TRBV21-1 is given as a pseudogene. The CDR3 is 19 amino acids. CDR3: CASSKAPGGWSSYNSPLHF. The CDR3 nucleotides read TGTGCCAGCAGCAAAGCCCCGGGAGGTTGGAGCTCCTATAATTCACCCCTCCACTTT.

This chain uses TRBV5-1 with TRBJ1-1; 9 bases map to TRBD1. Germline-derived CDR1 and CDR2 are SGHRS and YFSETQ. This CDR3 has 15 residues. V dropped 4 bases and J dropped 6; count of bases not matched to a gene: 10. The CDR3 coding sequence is TGCGCCAGCAGCGTCACAGGGGGCGCGCCGGCTGAAGCTTTCTTT. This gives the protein CASSVTGGAPAEAFF.

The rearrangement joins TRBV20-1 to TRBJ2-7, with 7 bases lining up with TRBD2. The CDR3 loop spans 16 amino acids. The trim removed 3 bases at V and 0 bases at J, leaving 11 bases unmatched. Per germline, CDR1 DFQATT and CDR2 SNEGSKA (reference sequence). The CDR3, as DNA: TGCAGTGCTAGTCCCCTTTGGTGGGAGGGCTCCTACGAGCAGTACTTC. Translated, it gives CSASPLWWEGSYEQYF.

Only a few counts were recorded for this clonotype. CDR3 region: CASSLLVLAKNIQYF. Written as DNA, the CDR3 is TGCGCCAGCAGCCTCTTGGTTCTAGCCAAAAACATTCAGTACTTC. This chain links TRBV4-1 with TRBJ2-4, with D hard to call. Trimming removed 4 bases from V and 0 bases from J, with 10 bases in between. CDR3 length equals 15 residues. Germline CDR1 reads MGHRA; CDR2 reads YSYEKL.

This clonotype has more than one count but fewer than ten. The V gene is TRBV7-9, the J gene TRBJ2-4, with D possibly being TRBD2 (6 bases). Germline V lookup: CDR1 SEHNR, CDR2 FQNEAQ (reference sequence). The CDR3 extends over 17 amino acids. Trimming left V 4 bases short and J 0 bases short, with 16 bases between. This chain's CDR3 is CASSSPRERVAKNIQYF. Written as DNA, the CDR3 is TGTGCCAGCAGCTCACCCAGGGAGCGGGTAGCCAAAAACATTCAGTACTTC.

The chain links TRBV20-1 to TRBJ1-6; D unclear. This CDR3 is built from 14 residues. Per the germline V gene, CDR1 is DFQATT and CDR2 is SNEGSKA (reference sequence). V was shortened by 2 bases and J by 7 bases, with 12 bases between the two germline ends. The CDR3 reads CSARPSRWNSPLHF. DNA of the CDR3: TGCAGTGCTAGACCCAGTCGGTGGAATTCACCCCTCCACTTT.

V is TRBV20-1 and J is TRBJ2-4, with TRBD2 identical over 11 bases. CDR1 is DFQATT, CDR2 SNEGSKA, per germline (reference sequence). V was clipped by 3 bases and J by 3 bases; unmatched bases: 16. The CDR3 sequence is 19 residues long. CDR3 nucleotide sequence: TGCAGTGCTAGCGCCTTAATAGCGGGGGGGACCGTGGACAAAAACATTCAGTACTTC. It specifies CSASALIAGGTVDKNIQYF.